The 26 T cell receptor beta chains listed next were all sequenced from one sample in a study of tumor-infiltrating lymphocytes in primary liver carcinoma. Germline DNA was extracted alongside blood RNA, which was obtained from unsorted whole blood. The researchers produced TCR beta cDNA from roughly 500 ng total RNA with a constant-region primer. For TCR beta, libraries were produced by three nested multiplex PCR rounds using slightly modified ARM-PCR. TRBV1-TRBV30 forward primers paired with a C-beta reverse primer drove the first two PCR rounds, about 10 cycles each. A single record per CDR3 protein comes from TCRdb applying MiXCR to the multiplex PCR reads. The sample records almost 200,000 distinct CDR3 sequences, about 61% being singletons. The specimen sequenced was peripheral blood. Source of these receptors: a woman aged 55-69 years with primary liver carcinoma and hepatitis B virus infection.

A note on this clonotype: A junction boundary mismatches the germline segment, possibly from a read error. The chain has TRBV11-2 and TRBJ2-1, with TRBD2 matching over 7 bases. The CDR3 is 15 amino acids. Germline CDR1 and CDR2: SGHAT and FQNNGV. CDR3 sequence: CGSSPGGSSYNEQFF. The CDR3, as DNA: TGCGGCAGCAGCCCCGGGGGGAGCTCCTACAATGAGCAGTTCTTC. Full variable domain (rest looked up from reference TRBV11-2 and TRBJ2-1): EAGVAQSPRYKIIEKRQSVAFWCNPISGHATLYWYQQILGQGPKLLIQFQNNGVVDDSQLPKDRFSAERLKGVDSTLKIQPAKLEDSAVYLCGSSPGGSSYNEQFFGPGTRLTVL.

This clonotype was recorded many times. This chain connects TRBV29-1 to TRBJ2-3; 8 positions match TRBD2. The germline gives CDR1 SQVTM, CDR2 ANQGSEA. The CDR3 spans 16 residues. V shed 1 base, J shed 1 base, and the junction held 7 bases outside the gene matches. CDR3 loop: CSVEGVTSGRTDTQYF. In nucleotides, the CDR3 is TGCAGCGTTGAAGGGGTAACTAGCGGTCGCACAGATACGCAGTATTTT.

The chain has TRBV6-1 and TRBJ2-1; the match to TRBD2 covers 7 bases. CDR3 size: 15 residues. V lost 4 bases, J lost 0 bases, and 3 bases stayed unmatched. Germline CDR1 and CDR2: MNHNS and SASEGT. The CDR3, as DNA: TGTGCCAGCAGTGTCCGGGACTACTCCTACAATGAGCAGTTCTTC. Its protein is CASSVRDYSYNEQFF.

This clonotype was seen ten or more times. This chain uses TRBV10-3 with TRBJ2-5; TRBD2 agrees at 11 bases. Germline CDR1 reads ENHRY; CDR2 reads SYGVKD. The CDR3 runs to 13 residues. V gave up 6 bases and J gave up 3 bases; unmatched junction bases: 0. The CDR3 protein is CAIRTSGEETQYF. The CDR3 bases are TGTGCCATCAGGACTAGCGGGGAAGAGACCCAGTACTTC.

As concerns this clonotype: With a much larger clone just one base away, this may be a read error. Given the absence of the conserved phenylalanine or tryptophan at the CDR3 end, a read error is likely. The chain links TRBV6-5 to TRBJ2-1; 7 nucleotides agree with TRBD1. Trimming at V came to 1 base and at J to 7 bases, leaving 7 bases not matched to a gene. CDR1 is MNHEY, CDR2 SVGAGI, per germline. The CDR3 is 15 residues long. The CDR3 region has the DNA TGTGCCAGCAGTTACTTGACAGGGAGAAGGAATGAGCAGTTCCTC. Translation: CASSYLTGRRNEQFL.

J is TRBJ2-1 and V is TRBV5-1, with 10 bases matching TRBD2. The CDR3 runs 16 residues. Germline V gene lookup returns CDR1 SGHRS and CDR2 YFSETQ. J lost 5 bases, V lost 4 bases, and 9 bases had no gene match. The CDR3 sequence: CASSLGPSGSHNEQFF. The CDR3, as DNA: TGCGCCAGCAGCCTGGGTCCTAGCGGGAGTCACAATGAGCAGTTCTTC.

This chain uses TRBV11-3 with TRBJ2-2; D unresolved. Trimming removed 7 bases at V and 6 bases at J, with 9 bases between. The germline V gene encodes CDR1 SGHNT and CDR2 YENEEA. The CDR3 loop spans 12 amino acids. In DNA, the CDR3 is TGTGCCAGCAACTCAGTGGCCGGGGAGCTGTTTTTT. Amino acid sequence: CASNSVAGELFF.

J is TRBJ2-7 and V is TRBV11-2; 8 bases are shared with TRBD1. J gave up 7 bases and V 8 bases, and 13 bases lay outside the gene matches. Germline loops: CDR1 SGHAT, CDR2 FQNNGV. The CDR3 contains 14 residues. Written as DNA, the CDR3 is TGTGCCAGCGACTTAGTTCAGGGGGCAGTTGAGCAGTACTTC. Translating it yields CASDLVQGAVEQYF.

This clonotype was picked up many times. The rearrangement joins TRBV30 to TRBJ1-1; weak D call: TRBD1 (6 bases). Per the germline V gene, CDR1 is GTSNPN and CDR2 is SVGIG (reference sequence). CDR3 length: 12 amino acids. Trimming took off 1 base at V and 6 bases at J, with 9 bases between the two ends. The CDR3 region has the DNA TGTGCCTGGAGTGGGGGGCTAGCTGAAGCTTTCTTT. Encoded protein: CAWSGGLAEAFF. Full variable domain (outside the CDR3, taken from reference TRBV30 and TRBJ1-1): SQTIHQWPATLVQPVGSPLSLECTVEGTSNPNLYWYRQAAGRGLQLLFYSVGIGQISSEVPQNLSASRPQDRQFILSSKKLLLSDSGFYLCAWSGGLAEAFFGQGTRLTVV.

Only one count was recorded for this clonotype. Since no conserved phenylalanine or tryptophan closes the CDR3, a read error is the likely cause. This sequence joins TRBV29-1 and TRBJ2-7; D not resolved. Germline V CDR1 and CDR2: SQVTM, ANQGSEA. Trimming took off 4 bases at V and 2 bases at J, with 12 bases between the two ends. This CDR3 spans 13 amino acids. Here the CDR3 reads CSVVRTSAYEQYI. The CDR3, as DNA: TGCAGCGTTGTCCGGACGTCCGCCTACGAGCAGTACATC.

On this clonotype itself: This may arise from a read error, as a much more abundant clone is one base away. V gene TRBV6-6 combines with J gene TRBJ2-2, with TRBD2 matching over 10 bases. This CDR3 contains 15 residues. CDR1 is MNHNY and CDR2 is SVGAGI in the germline V gene (reference sequence). CDR3 protein: CARSYLAGEPGELFF. The DNA of the CDR3 is TGTGCCAGAAGTTATCTAGCGGGAGAACCCGGGGAGCTGTTTTTT.

Concerning this clonotype: The conserved final phenylalanine or tryptophan is absent from the CDR3, which likely points to a read error. The DNA is omitted, as the CDR3 cannot be located on it reliably, and the CDR3 follows TCRdb's listing. J is TRBJ1-1 and V is TRBV11-2. The CDR3 is 12 residues long, counting both termini. Germline CDR1 SGHAT, CDR2 FQNNGV. CDR3 amino acids: CASSLLRPEVIS.

This chain uses TRBV11-2 with TRBJ2-1; 10 nucleotides agree with TRBD1. Looked up from germline, CDR1 is SGHAT and CDR2 is FQNNGV. This CDR3 has 15 residues. The trim removed 5 bases at V and 12 bases at J, leaving 13 bases unmatched. This chain's CDR3 is CASSLGQGVFNMQFF. As DNA, the CDR3 is TGTGCCAGCAGCCTCGGACAGGGGGTTTTTAATATGCAGTTCTTC.

Many counts were recorded for this clonotype. The chain is built from TRBV4-2 and TRBJ1-2; D perhaps matches TRBD1 (6 bases). V was shortened by 3 bases and J by 1 base, with 9 bases between the two germline ends. This CDR3 contains 14 residues. Germline CDR1 and CDR2: LGHNA and YNFKEQ. The CDR3 DNA reads as TGTGCCAGCAGCCAGCAGGGGCTTAACTATGGCTACACCTTC. Residues: CASSQQGLNYGYTF.

Regarding this clonotype: An end of the junction does not agree with germline; a read error may underlie this. The V and J genes are TRBV11-2 and TRBJ2-1; D is ambiguous. CDR1 is SGHAT, CDR2 FQNNGV, per germline. The CDR3 covers 12 residues. The DNA for the CDR3 is TGTGTCAGCAGCTTAGCAAGCCGTAAGCAGTTCTTC. Amino acids: CVSSLASRKQFF.

This clonotype showed up many times. This sequence joins TRBV29-1 and TRBJ2-5; weak D call: TRBD1 (5 bases). This CDR3 spans 13 amino acids. The germline V and J ends were trimmed by 6 bases and 1 base, with 12 bases remaining between them. The germline gives CDR1 SQVTM, CDR2 ANQGSEA. The CDR3 region has the DNA TGCAGCGTCCGGACATCTCTCCAAGAGACCCAGTACTTC. This sequence encodes CSVRTSLQETQYF.

Note on this clonotype: One end of the junction varies from germline; a read error may be responsible. This chain links TRBV5-8 with TRBJ2-5, with 11 bases lining up with TRBD1. Per germline, CDR1 SGHTS and CDR2 YDEGEE. This CDR3 spans 15 amino acids. The DNA for the CDR3 is TGTGCCAGCAGCTTCCGGACAGGGGGCGTGGAGACCAAGTACTTC. Translating it yields CASSFRTGGVETKYF.

Concerning this clonotype: With a much larger clone just one base away, this may be a read error. The CDR3 does not end in the conserved phenylalanine or tryptophan, so this is likely a read error. The CDR3 sequence: CASSYRGENEQFL. The CDR3, as DNA: TGTGCCAGCAGTTACAGGGGGGAAAATGAGCAGTTCCTC. V gene TRBV6-6 combines with J gene TRBJ2-1; D may be TRBD1 or TRBD2 (6 bases each). Trimming removed 2 bases at V and 7 bases at J, with 9 bases between. The CDR3 sequence is 13 residues long. Germline lookup yields CDR1 MNHNY and CDR2 SVGAGI (reference sequence).

In regard to this clonotype: Relative to the germline gene, one junction end is altered; a read error may explain this. CDR3 bases: TGTACCAGCAGAACAGGGTCGAGAGGCTCCCACAATGAGCAGTTCTTC. It specifies CTSRTGSRGSHNEQFF. The chain recombines TRBV11-2 with TRBJ2-1, with a weak D call TRBD1 (6 bases). Germline CDR1 and CDR2: SGHAT and FQNNGV. The CDR3 is made up of 16 amino acids.

Points on this clonotype: Mismatch with germline at one junction end may stem from a read error. The genes are TRBV11-2 and TRBJ2-3; D possibly corresponds to TRBD2 (7 bases). This CDR3 has 17 amino acids. Germline values: CDR1 SGHAT, CDR2 FQNNGV. The CDR3 nucleotides are TGTGCTAGCAGCTTAGGGGGACTAACGTACACGTCAGATATGCAGTACTTT. Translation: CASSLGGLTYTSDMQYF.

The chain combines TRBV6-5 with TRBJ2-2, with unresolved D. The CDR3 consists of 16 residues. Trimming took off 0 bases at V and 2 bases at J, with 10 bases between the two ends. Germline V gene sequence: CDR1 MNHEY, CDR2 SVGAGI. The CDR3 protein is CASSYSGVLNTGELFF. CDR3 bases: TGTGCCAGCAGTTACTCTGGGGTCCTCAACACCGGGGAGCTGTTTTTT.

This clonotype was detected ten times or more. This rearrangement joins TRBV13 to TRBJ1-1; D unclear. CDR1 PRHDT and CDR2 FYEKMQ come from the germline V gene (reference sequence). The V and J ends lost 7 bases and 5 bases respectively, with 11 bases between them. The CDR3 loop spans 12 amino acids. The CDR3 sequence is CASKLGGTEAFF. CDR3 bases: TGTGCCAGCAAACTCGGAGGGACTGAAGCTTTCTTT.

This chain uses TRBV11-2 with TRBJ2-3, with D possibly being TRBD1 (5 bases). The J call may be wrong; the DNA end is better matched by TRBJ1-5. The CDR3 has 14 amino acids. Germline-derived CDR1 and CDR2 are SGHAT and FQNNGV. CDR3 loop: CASSQRSRGYTQHF. The CDR3 bases are TGTGCCAGCAGCCAGAGGTCTCGGGGCTATACGCAGCATTTT.

This clonotype was seen at least ten times. The rearrangement links TRBV4-2 to TRBJ2-3; TRBD2 aligns across 7 bases. V was clipped by 2 bases and J by 2 bases; unmatched bases: 4. The CDR3 totals 15 residues. The germline V gene has CDR1 LGHNA and CDR2 YNFKEQ. In DNA, the CDR3 is TGTGCCAGCAGCCAAAGGGCGGGAGACACAGATACGCAGTATTTT. Protein: CASSQRAGDTDTQYF.

This clonotype was seen at least ten times. The chain combines TRBV11-2 with TRBJ2-7, with D possibly matching TRBD2 (5 bases). From germline, CDR1 is SGHAT and CDR2 FQNNGV. The CDR3 has 14 residues. With 7 bases removed from V and 6 bases from J, the gap between germline ends came to 19 bases. The CDR3 DNA reads as TGTGCCAGCAACAATTACGTATGGGCGGGCGAGCAGTACTTC. Encoded protein: CASNNYVWAGEQYF.

This clonotype was seen a handful of times. Without the conserved terminal phenylalanine or tryptophan, this CDR3 likely stems from a read error. The V gene is TRBV11-3, the J gene TRBJ2-4; TRBD1 matches at 8 bases. V shed 8 bases and J 1 base; nucleotides not matched to a gene: 10. Germline CDR1 and CDR2: SGHNT and YENEEA. The CDR3 length is 16 residues. The CDR3 DNA reads TGTGCCAGCGGCCCTCGGACAGGGCTGGCCAAAAACATTCAGTACTTA. Amino acids: CASGPRTGLAKNIQYL.